These 8 T cell receptor beta chains were sequenced from one sample in a study of cytomegalovirus exposure and HLA in healthy donors. PCR used 60 Vbeta primers and 13 Jbeta primers. Sequencing used immunoSEQ multiplex PCR; TCRdb keeps in-frame clones, though not all of them. The table lists 200,000 or so clones, roughly four fifths of them singletons. The material sequenced was PBMCs. These TCRs come from a boy aged 2-15 years in good health and CMV-seronegative.

In regard to this clone: The same CDR3 arises from other DNA sequences in this sample as well. The rearrangement uses TRBV7-8 and TRBJ1-3, with D uncertain. The CDR3 length is 12 residues. CDR1 is SGHVS, CDR2 FQNEAQ, per germline. V was shortened by 2 bases and J by 4 bases, with 3 bases between the two germline ends. The CDR3 loop is CASSLPGNTIYF. The CDR3 DNA follows: TGTGCCAGCAGCTTACCAGGAAACACCATATATTTT. Full variable domain (remainder filled in from reference TRBV7-8 and TRBJ1-3): GAGVSQSPRYKVAKRGQDVALRCDPISGHVSLFWYQQALGQGPEFLTYFQNEAQLDKSGLPSDRFFAERPEGSVSTLKIQRTQQEDSAVYLCASSLPGNTIYFGEGSWLTVV.

This clone was recorded once. The CDR3 sequence: CASSLLAGGLDTQYF. CDR3 nucleotides: TGTGCCAGCAGTTTACTAGCGGGGGGGCTAGATACGCAGTATTTT. The genes are TRBV27 and TRBJ2-3, with 12 bases fitting TRBD2. Germline CDR1 is MNHEY and CDR2 is SMNVEV (reference sequence). The CDR3 covers 15 residues. V dropped 2 bases and J dropped 5; count of bases not matched to a gene: 2.

V gene TRBV19 combines with J gene TRBJ2-7; weak D call: TRBD2 (5 bases). V lost 4 bases, J lost 1 base, and 8 bases lay in between. This CDR3 has 13 residues. Germline V lookup: CDR1 LNHDA, CDR2 SQIVND (reference sequence). CDR3 protein: CASSTPGSYEQYF. The CDR3 DNA reads TGTGCCAGTAGTACTCCGGGATCCTACGAGCAGTACTTC. Filled out from reference TRBV19 and TRBJ2-7, the complete variable domain reads DGGITQSPKYLFRKEGQNVTLSCEQNLNHDAMYWYRQDPGQGLRLIYYSQIVNDFQKGDIAEGYSVSREKKESFPLTVTSAQKNPTAFYLCASSTPGSYEQYFGPGTRLTVT.

This clone was observed a handful of times. V gene TRBV7-6 combines with J gene TRBJ1-2; possibly TRBD1 for D (5 bases). Trimming stripped 2 bases from V and 7 bases from J, with 14 bases between. The germline V gene encodes CDR1 SGHVS and CDR2 FNYEAQ. This CDR3 region has 14 residues. In DNA, the CDR3 is TGTGCCAGCAGCTTATCCGGGGGGTTCGGTGGCTACACCTTC. Its translation is CASSLSGGFGGYTF.

The V and J genes are TRBV29-1 and TRBJ2-1, with D hard to call. The germline V gene encodes CDR1 SQVTM and CDR2 ANQGSEA. The CDR3 length is 12 residues. The V end lost 3 bases, the J end lost 5 bases, and 8 bases lay between the germline ends. CDR3 nucleotides: TGCAGCGTTGATTGGCAGGACAATGAGCAGTTCTTC. Translation: CSVDWQDNEQFF.

The chain has TRBV2 and TRBJ1-2; TRBD1 matches at 7 bases. CDR1 and CDR2 from the germline V gene are SNHLY and FYNNEI. The CDR3 consists of 15 residues. The ends lost 6 bases at V and 3 bases at J; junction bases unmatched: 10. The CDR3 loop is CASRVGGRGYYGYTF. Written as DNA, the CDR3 is TGTGCCAGCAGGGTTGGGGGCAGGGGGTACTATGGCTACACCTTC.

The chain couples TRBV6-5 to TRBJ1-4, with D hard to call. The CDR3 runs 14 residues. CDR1 MNHEY and CDR2 SVGAGI come from the germline V gene. Trimming removed 2 bases from V and 6 bases from J, with 10 bases in between. In nucleotides, the CDR3 is TGTGCCAGCAGTTACGCGACACGAGATGAAAAACTGTTTTTT. It is translated as CASSYATRDEKLFF.

The rearrangement links TRBV5-1 to TRBJ2-3, with D perhaps TRBD2 (5 bases). V lost 2 bases to trimming and J lost 2 bases, with 15 bases between them. Per germline, CDR1 SGHRS and CDR2 YFSETQ. The CDR3 length is 16 residues. CDR3 loop: CASSFSLRAYTDTQYF. In DNA form, the CDR3 reads TGCGCCAGCAGCTTCTCTCTGCGGGCCTACACAGATACGCAGTATTTT. The variable domain in full, with the rest retrieved from reference TRBV5-1 and TRBJ2-3, is KAGVTQTPRYLIKTRGQQVTLSCSPISGHRSVSWYQQTPGQGLQFLFEYFSETQRNKGNFPGRFSGRQFSNSRSEMNVSTLELGDSALYLCASSFSLRAYTDTQYFGPGTRLTVL.